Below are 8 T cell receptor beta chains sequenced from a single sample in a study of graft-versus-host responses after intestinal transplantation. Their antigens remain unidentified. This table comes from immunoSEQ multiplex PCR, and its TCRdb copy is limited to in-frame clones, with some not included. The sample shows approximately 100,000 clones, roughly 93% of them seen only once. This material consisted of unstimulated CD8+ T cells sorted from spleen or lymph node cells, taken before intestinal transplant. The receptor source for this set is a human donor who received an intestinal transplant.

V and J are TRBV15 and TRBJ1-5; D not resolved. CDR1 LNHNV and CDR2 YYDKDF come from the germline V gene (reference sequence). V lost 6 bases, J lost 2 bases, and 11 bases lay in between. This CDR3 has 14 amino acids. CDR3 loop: CATRRVVGNQPQHF. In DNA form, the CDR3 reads TGTGCCACCAGAAGGGTAGTGGGCAATCAGCCCCAGCATTTT.

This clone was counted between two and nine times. The CDR3 nucleotides read TGTGCCAGCTCACCAAGGGTAGGGTTCTCCTACGAGCAGTACTTC. Residues: CASSPRVGFSYEQYF. The genes are TRBV18 and TRBJ2-7; D not resolved. Germline loops: CDR1 KGHSH, CDR2 LQKENI. V was trimmed by 2 bases and J by 0 bases, leaving 11 bases between them. The CDR3 has 15 amino acids.

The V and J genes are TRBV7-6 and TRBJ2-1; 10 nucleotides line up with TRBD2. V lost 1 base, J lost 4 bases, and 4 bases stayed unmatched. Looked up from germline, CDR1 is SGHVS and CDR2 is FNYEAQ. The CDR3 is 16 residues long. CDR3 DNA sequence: TGTGCCAGCAGCTTAGTAGCGGGGGGCAGATACAATGAGCAGTTCTTC. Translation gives CASSLVAGGRYNEQFF.

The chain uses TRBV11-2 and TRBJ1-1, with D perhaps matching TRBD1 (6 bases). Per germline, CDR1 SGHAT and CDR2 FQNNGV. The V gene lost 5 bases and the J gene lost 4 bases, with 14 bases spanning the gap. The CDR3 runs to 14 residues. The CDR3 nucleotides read TGTGCCAGCAGCCCTAGGACAGACTCCACTGAAGCTTTCTTT. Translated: CASSPRTDSTEAFF.

The CDR3, as DNA: TGTGCCAGCTCACCCTACGACGGGGGCGCTAATTCACCCCTCCACTTT. This translates into CASSPYDGGANSPLHF. The chain combines TRBV18 with TRBJ1-6, with a tentative D call TRBD1 (6 bases). Germline CDR1 and CDR2: KGHSH and LQKENI. CDR3 length equals 16 residues. V was cut by 3 bases and J by 6 bases, with 15 bases left in between.

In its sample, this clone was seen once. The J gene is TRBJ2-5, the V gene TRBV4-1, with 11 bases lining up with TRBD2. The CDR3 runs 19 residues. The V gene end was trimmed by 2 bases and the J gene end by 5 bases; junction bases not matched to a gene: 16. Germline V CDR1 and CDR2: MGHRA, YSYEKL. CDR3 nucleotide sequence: TGCGCCAGCAGCCAACCCCATCAGACTAGCGGGGTTGTAGGGGAGACCCAGTACTTC. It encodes CASSQPHQTSGVVGETQYF.

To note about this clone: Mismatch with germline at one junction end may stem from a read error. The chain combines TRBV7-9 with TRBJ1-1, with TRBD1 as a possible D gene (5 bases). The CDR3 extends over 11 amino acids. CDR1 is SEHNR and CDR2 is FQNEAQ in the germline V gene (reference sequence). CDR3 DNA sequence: TGTGCCAGCAGCCCAGAGGGGTCTGCTATCTTT. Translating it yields CASSPEGSAIF.

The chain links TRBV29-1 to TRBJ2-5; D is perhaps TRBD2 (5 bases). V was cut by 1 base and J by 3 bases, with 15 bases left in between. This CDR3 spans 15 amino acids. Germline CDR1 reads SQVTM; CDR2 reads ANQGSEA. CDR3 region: CSVEGVSGSEETQYF. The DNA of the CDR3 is TGCAGCGTTGAAGGGGTATCGGGGTCTGAAGAGACCCAGTACTTC.